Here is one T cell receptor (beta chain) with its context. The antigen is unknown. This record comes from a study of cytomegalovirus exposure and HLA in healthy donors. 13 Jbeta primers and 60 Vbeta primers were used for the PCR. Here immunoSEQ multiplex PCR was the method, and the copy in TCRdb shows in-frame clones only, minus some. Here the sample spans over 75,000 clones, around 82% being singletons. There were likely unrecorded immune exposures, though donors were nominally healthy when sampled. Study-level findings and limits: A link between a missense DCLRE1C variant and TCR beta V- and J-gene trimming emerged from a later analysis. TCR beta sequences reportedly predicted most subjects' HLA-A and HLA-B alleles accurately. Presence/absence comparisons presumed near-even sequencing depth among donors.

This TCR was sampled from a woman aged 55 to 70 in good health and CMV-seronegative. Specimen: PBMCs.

The CDR3 DNA is TGTGCCAGCAGTCGTACAGACATCCGAGCTAACTATGGCTACACCTTC. It specifies CASSRTDIRANYGYTF. The genes are TRBV6-6 and TRBJ1-2; unclear D gene. This CDR3 region has 16 residues. The germline CDR1 and CDR2 sequences are MNHNY and SVGAGI (reference sequence). V lost 5 bases and J 0 bases, leaving 16 bases between the germline ends.